The 14 T cell receptor beta chains in this list originate from one sample, sequenced in a study of cytomegalovirus exposure and HLA in healthy donors. This PCR relied on a set of 60 Vbeta primers and 13 Jbeta primers. TCRdb keeps only in-frame clones here, not all; method: immunoSEQ multiplex PCR. Here the sample spans some 220,000 clones, more than 70% being singletons. The sequencing input was PBMCs. The receptors come from a boy younger than 18 in good health and CMV-seronegative.

J is TRBJ2-1 and V is TRBV4-2; D remains ambiguous. CDR3 length: 12 amino acids. Germline assignment: CDR1 LGHNA and CDR2 YNFKEQ. Between the trimmed V and J ends, which lost 3 bases and 10 bases, there was a span of 10 bases. CDR3 sequence: CASSQARVEQFF. In nucleotides, the CDR3 is TGTGCCAGCAGCCAGGCTCGGGTGGAGCAGTTCTTC.

This clone was seen more than once but under ten times. V gene TRBV5-1 combines with J gene TRBJ2-3, with 7 bases aligning to TRBD2. Germline loops: CDR1 SGHRS, CDR2 YFSETQ. This CDR3 comprises 15 residues. The junction had 10 bases not matched to a gene; V was cut back by 5 bases and J by 4 bases. The chain's CDR3 is CASSSLRERADTQYF. CDR3 DNA: TGCGCCAGCAGTTCTTTGCGGGAGAGGGCAGATACGCAGTATTTT. The full variable domain, in which reference TRBV5-1 and TRBJ2-3 provide the parts outside the CDR3, is KAGVTQTPRYLIKTRGQQVTLSCSPISGHRSVSWYQQTPGQGLQFLFEYFSETQRNKGNFPGRFSGRQFSNSRSEMNVSTLELGDSALYLCASSSLRERADTQYFGPGTRLTVL.

The chain couples TRBV11-3 to TRBJ2-7, with 7 bases fitting TRBD1. V lost 6 bases to trimming and J lost 4 bases; unmatched junction nucleotides: 9. CDR3 length: 14 residues. CDR1 is SGHNT and CDR2 is YENEEA in the germline V gene. The CDR3 sequence is CASSRGTATYEQYF. The DNA of the CDR3 is TGTGCCAGCAGTAGGGGGACAGCTACTTACGAGCAGTACTTC.

This clone was found once. The chain couples TRBV29-1 to TRBJ1-2; D not certain. In germline, CDR1 is SQVTM, CDR2 ANQGSEA. This CDR3 spans 11 amino acids. V shed 7 bases and J shed 5 bases, with 11 bases lying between them. CDR3 nucleotides: TGCAGCGGGGGAGAGAATTATGGCTACACCTTC. Its translation is CSGGENYGYTF.

The chain is built from TRBV5-5 and TRBJ1-4, with D unresolved. The CDR3 runs to 13 residues. Germline values: CDR1 SGHKS, CDR2 YYEKEE (reference sequence). Trimming took off 2 bases at V and 7 bases at J, with 9 bases between the two ends. The CDR3 protein is CASSLSSREKLFF. For the CDR3, the DNA is TGTGCCAGCAGCTTATCCTCGCGTGAAAAACTGTTTTTT.

The chain uses TRBV4-1 and TRBJ1-2; TRBD1 aligns across 7 bases. V shed 1 base and J 7 bases; nucleotides not matched to a gene: 9. There are 15 residues in the CDR3. The germline V gene encodes CDR1 MGHRA and CDR2 YSYEKL. CDR3 protein: CASSQVVEGASGYTF. In nucleotides, the CDR3 is TGCGCCAGCAGCCAAGTTGTAGAGGGGGCGAGTGGCTACACCTTC.

The gene calls are TRBV5-4 and TRBJ1-4; D not resolved. The V end lost 0 bases, the J end lost 5 bases, and 11 bases lay between the germline ends. The CDR3 totals 15 residues. Per the germline V gene, CDR1 is SGHNT and CDR2 is YYREEE (reference sequence). The DNA for the CDR3 is TGTGCCAGCAGCTTGGACAGTAGGTCCAATGAAAAACTGTTTTTT. It encodes CASSLDSRSNEKLFF.

The chain couples TRBV7-8 to TRBJ2-3, with TRBD2 matching over 13 bases. The CDR3 contains 16 residues. After removal of 2 bases from V and 5 bases from J, the junction contained 4 bases not matched to a gene. Germline-derived CDR1 and CDR2 are SGHVS and FQNEAQ. The chain's CDR3 is CASSLRTSGSGDTQYF. As DNA, the CDR3 is TGTGCCAGCAGCTTAAGGACTAGCGGGAGTGGAGATACGCAGTATTTT. The whole variable domain, remainder taken from reference TRBV7-8 and TRBJ2-3, is GAGVSQSPRYKVAKRGQDVALRCDPISGHVSLFWYQQALGQGPEFLTYFQNEAQLDKSGLPSDRFFAERPEGSVSTLKIQRTQQEDSAVYLCASSLRTSGSGDTQYFGPGTRLTVL.

J is TRBJ2-2 and V is TRBV6-1, with TRBD1 identical over 7 bases. CDR3 length equals 15 residues. With V trimmed by 5 bases and J by 4 bases, 7 bases remained unmatched. Germline CDR1 reads MNHNS; CDR2 reads SASEGT. For the CDR3, the DNA is TGTGCCAGCAGTTCCGACAGGGCTACCACCGGGGAGCTGTTTTTT. Amino acid sequence: CASSSDRATTGELFF.

The V and J genes are TRBV5-6 and TRBJ2-7; 13 bases agree with TRBD2. The trim removed 4 bases at V and 4 bases at J, leaving 5 bases unmatched. The CDR3 spans 15 residues. Germline V lookup: CDR1 SGHDT, CDR2 YYEEEE. CDR3 protein: CASSQLAGGLYEQYF. The CDR3 nucleotides are TGTGCCAGCAGCCAACTAGCGGGAGGGTTATACGAGCAGTACTTC.

This clone was observed once. This sequence joins TRBV5-4 and TRBJ2-7; D is perhaps TRBD1 (7 bases). The V end lost 10 bases, the J end lost 1 base, and 21 bases lay between the germline ends. The CDR3 sequence is 15 residues long. Germline values: CDR1 SGHNT, CDR2 YYREEE (reference sequence). The CDR3 DNA is TGTGCCGGCGAATGGAGGGGGCAGAGGTCCTACGAGCAGTACTTC. Translating gives CAGEWRGQRSYEQYF.

The V gene is TRBV23-1, the J gene TRBJ1-1; 9 bases agree with TRBD1. TRBV23-1 is assigned to the ORF class and has an uncertain function. Unmatched junction bases numbered 3, after V lost 8 bases and J lost 2 bases. CDR3 size: 13 residues. The CDR3 region has the DNA TGCGCCAGCGACAGGGGGAATAACACTGAAGCTTTCTTT. Its translation is CASDRGNNTEAFF.

The CDR3 DNA reads as TGTGCCTGGAGTGTGGGGAGAGCAACTGAAGCTTTCTTT. This gives the protein CAWSVGRATEAFF. V is TRBV30 and J is TRBJ1-1; D unclear. The V end lost 0 bases, the J end lost 5 bases, and 10 bases lay between the germline ends. The CDR3 spans 13 residues. Germline V gene sequence: CDR1 GTSNPN, CDR2 SVGIG (reference sequence). The whole variable domain, filled in from reference TRBV30 and TRBJ1-1, reads SQTIHQWPATLVQPVGSPLSLECTVEGTSNPNLYWYRQAAGRGLQLLFYSVGIGQISSEVPQNLSASRPQDRQFILSSKKLLLSDSGFYLCAWSVGRATEAFFGQGTRLTVV.

This chain joins TRBV6-5 and TRBJ2-3; TRBD1 aligns across 11 bases. The J segment lost 6 bases and the V segment lost 6 bases, leaving 8 bases of the junction unmatched. From germline, CDR1 is MNHEY and CDR2 SVGAGI. The CDR3 is 15 residues long. The CDR3 here is CASSTTGQGDDTQYF. CDR3 sequence (DNA): TGTGCCAGCAGCACGACGGGACAGGGGGACGATACGCAGTATTTT.